This T cell receptor beta chain was sequenced in a study of CD8 T cells in Susac syndrome. Overall study results and limits: It was acknowledged in the study that the number of individuals who were included in its TCR sequencing and HLA analysis was relatively small.

Random hexamers were used to reverse transcribe the RNA input (roughly 0.5 to 1 ug). The CDR3 of TCR beta was amplified by immunoSEQ multiplex PCR across 54 Vbeta and 13 Jbeta. TCRdb called the immunoSEQ multiplex PCR reads again in MiXCR, with one record for every CDR3 protein. The data contain about 130,000 distinct CDR3 sequences, over 90% of them seen just once; the ten biggest clones take up more than 0.095%. The T cells that were sequenced for TCR beta were CD8+ and CD4+ cells from blood. A note on this clonotype: The antigen is not known.

Sequencing used CD4+ T cells from PBMCs. The sequence came from a human donor in good health.

CDR3 amino acids: CASSRVEAGNEQYF. The CDR3 nucleotides read TGTGCCAGCAGCCGGGTGGAAGCGGGGAACGAGCAGTACTTC. The chain carries TRBV12-3 or TRBV12-4 and TRBJ2-7, with 7 bases that match TRBD2. The V gene end was trimmed by 6 bases and the J gene end by 5 bases; junction bases not matched to a gene: 10. The CDR3 covers 14 residues.